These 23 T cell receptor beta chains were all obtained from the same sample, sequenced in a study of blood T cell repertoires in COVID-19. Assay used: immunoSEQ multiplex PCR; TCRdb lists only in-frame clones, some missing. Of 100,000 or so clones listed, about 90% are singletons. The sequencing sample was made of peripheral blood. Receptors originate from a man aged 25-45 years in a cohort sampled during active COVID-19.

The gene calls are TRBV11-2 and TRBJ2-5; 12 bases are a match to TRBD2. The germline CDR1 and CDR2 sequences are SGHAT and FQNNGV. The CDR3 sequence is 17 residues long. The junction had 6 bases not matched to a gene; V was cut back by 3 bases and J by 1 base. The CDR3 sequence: CASSLRGTSGFQETQYF. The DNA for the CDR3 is TGTGCCAGCAGCTTGAGGGGGACTAGCGGGTTCCAAGAGACCCAGTACTTC.

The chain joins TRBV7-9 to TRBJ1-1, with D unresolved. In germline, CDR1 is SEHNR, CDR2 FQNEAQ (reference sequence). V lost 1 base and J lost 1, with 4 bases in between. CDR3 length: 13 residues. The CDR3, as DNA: TGTGCCAGCAGCTTAGGACAGAACACTGAAGCTTTCTTT. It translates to CASSLGQNTEAFF.

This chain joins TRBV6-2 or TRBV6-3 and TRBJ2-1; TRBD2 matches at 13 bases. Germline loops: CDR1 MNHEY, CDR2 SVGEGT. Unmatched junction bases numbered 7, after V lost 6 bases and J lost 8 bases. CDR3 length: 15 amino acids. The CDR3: CASSTSGGASDEQFF. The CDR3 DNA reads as TGTGCCAGCAGCACTAGCGGGGGGGCCTCCGATGAGCAGTTCTTC.

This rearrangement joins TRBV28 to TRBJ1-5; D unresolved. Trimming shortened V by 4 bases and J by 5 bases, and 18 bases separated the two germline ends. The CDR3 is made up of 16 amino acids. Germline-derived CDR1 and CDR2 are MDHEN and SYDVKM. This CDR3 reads CASSSGPWGGHQPQHF. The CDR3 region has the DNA TGTGCCAGCAGTTCGGGCCCCTGGGGAGGGCATCAGCCCCAGCATTTT.

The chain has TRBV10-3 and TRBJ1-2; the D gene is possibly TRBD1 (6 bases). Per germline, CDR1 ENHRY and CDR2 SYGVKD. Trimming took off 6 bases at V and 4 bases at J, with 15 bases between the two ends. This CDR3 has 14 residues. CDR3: CAIRPNDRLYGYTF. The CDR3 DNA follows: TGTGCCATCAGACCCAATGACAGGCTCTATGGCTACACCTTC.

Here the CDR3 reads CASSAGVGGNTEAFF. The CDR3 DNA follows: TGTGCCAGCAGCGCAGGAGTCGGGGGGAACACTGAAGCTTTCTTT. The chain uses TRBV9 and TRBJ1-1, with D maybe TRBD1 (5 bases). Germline CDR1 is SGDLS and CDR2 is YYNGEE. CDR3 length: 15 residues. Trimming removed 3 bases at V and 1 base at J, with 13 bases between.

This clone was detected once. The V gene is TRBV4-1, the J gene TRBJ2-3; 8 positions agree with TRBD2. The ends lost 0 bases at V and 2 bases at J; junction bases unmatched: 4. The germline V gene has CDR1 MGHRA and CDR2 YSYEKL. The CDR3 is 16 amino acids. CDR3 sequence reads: CASSQDGGGTTDTQYF. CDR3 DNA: TGCGCCAGCAGCCAAGATGGCGGGGGGACCACAGATACGCAGTATTTT.

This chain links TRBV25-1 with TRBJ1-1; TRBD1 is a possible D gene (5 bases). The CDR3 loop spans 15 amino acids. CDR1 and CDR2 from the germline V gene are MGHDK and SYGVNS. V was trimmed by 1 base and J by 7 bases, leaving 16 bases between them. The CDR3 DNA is TGTGCCAGCAGTGAATCGGGGGGTCCCCGGGATGAAGCTTTCTTT. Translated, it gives CASSESGGPRDEAFF.

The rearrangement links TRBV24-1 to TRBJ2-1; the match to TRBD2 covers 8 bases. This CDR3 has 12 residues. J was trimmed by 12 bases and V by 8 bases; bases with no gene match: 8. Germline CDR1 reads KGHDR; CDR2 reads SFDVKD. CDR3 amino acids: CATMDSAGGQFF. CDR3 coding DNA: TGTGCCACCATGGATAGCGCGGGGGGGCAGTTCTTC.

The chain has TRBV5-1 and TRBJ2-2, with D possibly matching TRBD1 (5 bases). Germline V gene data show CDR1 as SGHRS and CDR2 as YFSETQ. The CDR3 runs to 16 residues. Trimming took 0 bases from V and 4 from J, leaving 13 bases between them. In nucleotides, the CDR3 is TGCGCCAGCAGCTTGGCGGCAGGGTGGGGCACCGGGGAGCTGTTTTTT. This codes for CASSLAAGWGTGELFF.

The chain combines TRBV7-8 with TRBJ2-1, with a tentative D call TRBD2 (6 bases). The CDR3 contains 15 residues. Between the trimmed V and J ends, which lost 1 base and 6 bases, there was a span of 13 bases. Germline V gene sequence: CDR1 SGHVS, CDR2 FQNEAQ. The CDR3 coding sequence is TGTGCCAGCAGCTTAGACGAGGGGACTGTCAATGAGCAGTTCTTC. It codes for CASSLDEGTVNEQFF.

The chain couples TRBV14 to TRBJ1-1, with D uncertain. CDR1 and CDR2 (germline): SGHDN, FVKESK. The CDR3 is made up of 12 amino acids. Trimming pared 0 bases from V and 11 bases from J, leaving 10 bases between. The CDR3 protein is CASSQDPPSAFF. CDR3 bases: TGTGCCAGCAGCCAAGATCCCCCCTCCGCTTTCTTT.

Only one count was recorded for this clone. The CDR3 sequence: CAISRGLGQTDTQYF. In nucleotides, the CDR3 is TGTGCCATCAGCCGAGGACTGGGACAAACAGATACGCAGTATTTT. This chain joins TRBV10-3 and TRBJ2-3, with a tentative D call TRBD1 (6 bases). CDR1 ENHRY and CDR2 SYGVKD come from the germline V gene. This CDR3 is 15 amino acids long. V shed 6 bases and J shed 3 bases, with 16 bases lying between them.

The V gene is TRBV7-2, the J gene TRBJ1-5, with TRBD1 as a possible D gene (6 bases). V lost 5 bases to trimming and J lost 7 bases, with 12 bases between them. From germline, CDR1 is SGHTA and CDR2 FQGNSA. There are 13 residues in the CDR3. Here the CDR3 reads CASSANREQPQHF. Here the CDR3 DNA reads TGTGCCAGCAGCGCAAACAGGGAGCAGCCCCAGCATTTT.

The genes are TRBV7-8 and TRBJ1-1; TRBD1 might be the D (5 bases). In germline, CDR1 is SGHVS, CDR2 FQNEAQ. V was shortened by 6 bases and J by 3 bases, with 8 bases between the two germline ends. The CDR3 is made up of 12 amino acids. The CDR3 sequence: CASRRDYTEAFF. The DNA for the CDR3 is TGTGCCAGCAGGAGGGACTACACTGAAGCTTTCTTT.

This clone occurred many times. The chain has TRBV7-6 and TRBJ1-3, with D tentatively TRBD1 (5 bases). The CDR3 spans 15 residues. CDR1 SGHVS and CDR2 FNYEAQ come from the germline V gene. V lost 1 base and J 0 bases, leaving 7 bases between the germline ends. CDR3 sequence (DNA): TGTGCCAGCAGCTTAGACCAGGGCTCTGGAAACACCATATATTTT. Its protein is CASSLDQGSGNTIYF.

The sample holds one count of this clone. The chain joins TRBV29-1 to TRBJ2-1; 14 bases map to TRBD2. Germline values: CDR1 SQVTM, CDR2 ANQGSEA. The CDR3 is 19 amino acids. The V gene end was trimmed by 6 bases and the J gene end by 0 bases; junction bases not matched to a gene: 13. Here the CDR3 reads CSVDAPGLAGARSYNEQFF. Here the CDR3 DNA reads TGCAGCGTGGACGCGCCGGGACTAGCGGGGGCCCGCTCCTACAATGAGCAGTTCTTC.

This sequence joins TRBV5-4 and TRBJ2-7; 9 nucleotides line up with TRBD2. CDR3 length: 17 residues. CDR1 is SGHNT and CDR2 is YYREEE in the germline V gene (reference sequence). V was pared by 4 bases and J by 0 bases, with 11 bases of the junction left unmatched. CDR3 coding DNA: TGTGCCAGCAGCGGTAGCGGGGGCGCCCTCGGCTCCTACGAGCAGTACTTC. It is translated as CASSGSGGALGSYEQYF.

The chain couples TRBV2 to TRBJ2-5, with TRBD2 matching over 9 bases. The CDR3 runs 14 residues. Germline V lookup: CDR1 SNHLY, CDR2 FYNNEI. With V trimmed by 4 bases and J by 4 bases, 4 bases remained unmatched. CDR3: CASSGGLAIETQYF. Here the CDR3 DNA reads TGTGCCAGCAGTGGAGGACTAGCGATAGAGACCCAGTACTTC.

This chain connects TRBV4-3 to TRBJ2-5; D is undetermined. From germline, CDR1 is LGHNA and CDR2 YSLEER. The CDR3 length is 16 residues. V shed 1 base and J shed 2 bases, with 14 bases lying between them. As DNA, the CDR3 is TGCGCCAGCAGCCAAGGTCGGCCGCGGTCACAAGAGACCCAGTACTTC. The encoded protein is CASSQGRPRSQETQYF.

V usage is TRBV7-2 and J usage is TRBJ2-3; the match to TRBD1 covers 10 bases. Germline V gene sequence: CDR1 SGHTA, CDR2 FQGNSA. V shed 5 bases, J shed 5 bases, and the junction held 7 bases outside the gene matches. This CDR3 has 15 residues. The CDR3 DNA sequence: TGTGCCAGCAGCCCCGGGACAGGGGCCGGAGATACGCAGTATTTT. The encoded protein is CASSPGTGAGDTQYF.

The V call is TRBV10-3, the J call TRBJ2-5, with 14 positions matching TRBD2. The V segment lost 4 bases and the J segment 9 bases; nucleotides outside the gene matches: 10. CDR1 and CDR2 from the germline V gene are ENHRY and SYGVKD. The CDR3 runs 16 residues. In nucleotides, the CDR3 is TGTGCCATCAGTGGGACTAGCGGGGGGCCCGAGTTGGCCCAGTACTTC. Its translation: CAISGTSGGPELAQYF.

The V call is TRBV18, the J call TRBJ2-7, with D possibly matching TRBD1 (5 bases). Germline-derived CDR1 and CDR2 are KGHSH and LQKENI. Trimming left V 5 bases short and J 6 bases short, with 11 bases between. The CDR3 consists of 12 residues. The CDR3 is CASSVQGSEQYF. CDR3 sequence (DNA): TGTGCCAGCTCAGTTCAGGGATCCGAGCAGTACTTC. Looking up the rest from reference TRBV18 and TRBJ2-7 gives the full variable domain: NAGVMQNPRHLVRRRGQEARLRCSPMKGHSHVYWYRQLPEEGLKFMVYLQKENIIDESGMPKERFSAEFPKEGPSILRIQQVVRGDSAAYFCASSVQGSEQYFGPGTRLTVT.